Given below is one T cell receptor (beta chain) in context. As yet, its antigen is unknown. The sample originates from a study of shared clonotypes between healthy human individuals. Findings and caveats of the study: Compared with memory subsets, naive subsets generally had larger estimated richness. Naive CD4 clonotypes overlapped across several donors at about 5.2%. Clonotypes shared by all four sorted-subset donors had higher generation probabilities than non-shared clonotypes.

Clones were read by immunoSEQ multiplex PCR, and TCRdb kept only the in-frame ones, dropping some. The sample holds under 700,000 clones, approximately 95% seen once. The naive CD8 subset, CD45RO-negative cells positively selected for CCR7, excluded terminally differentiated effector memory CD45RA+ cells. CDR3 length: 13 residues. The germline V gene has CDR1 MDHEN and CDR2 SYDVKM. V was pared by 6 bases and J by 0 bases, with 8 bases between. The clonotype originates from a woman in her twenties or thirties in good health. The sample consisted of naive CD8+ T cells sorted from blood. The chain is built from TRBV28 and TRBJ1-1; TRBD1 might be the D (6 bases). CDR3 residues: CASREGVNTEAFF. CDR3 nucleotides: TGTGCCAGCAGGGAGGGGGTGAACACTGAAGCTTTCTTT.